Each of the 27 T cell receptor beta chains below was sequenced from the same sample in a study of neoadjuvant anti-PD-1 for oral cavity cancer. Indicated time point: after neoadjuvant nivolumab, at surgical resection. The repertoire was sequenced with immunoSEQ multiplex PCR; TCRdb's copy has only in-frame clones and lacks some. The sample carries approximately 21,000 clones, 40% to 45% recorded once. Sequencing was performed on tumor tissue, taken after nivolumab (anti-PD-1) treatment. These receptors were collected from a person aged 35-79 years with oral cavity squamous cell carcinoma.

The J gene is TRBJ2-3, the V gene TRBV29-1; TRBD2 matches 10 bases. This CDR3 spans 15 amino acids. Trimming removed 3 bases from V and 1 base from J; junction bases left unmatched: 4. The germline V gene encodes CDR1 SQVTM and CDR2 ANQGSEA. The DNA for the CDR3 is TGCAGCGTTGATTCTAGCGGGGGCCGCACAGATACGCAGTATTTT. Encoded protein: CSVDSSGGRTDTQYF.

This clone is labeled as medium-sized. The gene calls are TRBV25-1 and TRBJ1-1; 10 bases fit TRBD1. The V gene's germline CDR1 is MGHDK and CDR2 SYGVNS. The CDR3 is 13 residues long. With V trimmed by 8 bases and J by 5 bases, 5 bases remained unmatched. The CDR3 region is CASGRTGGTEAFF. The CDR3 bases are TGTGCCAGCGGCCGGACAGGGGGGACTGAAGCTTTCTTT.

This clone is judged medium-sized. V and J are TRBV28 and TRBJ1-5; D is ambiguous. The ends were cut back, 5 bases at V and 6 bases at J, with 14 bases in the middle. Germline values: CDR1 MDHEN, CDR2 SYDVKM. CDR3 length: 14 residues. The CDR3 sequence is CASSTPMGRQPQHF. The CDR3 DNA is TGTGCCAGCAGTACCCCAATGGGTCGTCAGCCCCAGCATTTT.

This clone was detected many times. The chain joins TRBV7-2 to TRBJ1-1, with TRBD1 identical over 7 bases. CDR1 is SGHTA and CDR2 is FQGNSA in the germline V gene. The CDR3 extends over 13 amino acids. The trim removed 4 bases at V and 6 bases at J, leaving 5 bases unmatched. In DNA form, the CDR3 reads TGTGCCAGCAGCTCGACAGGGTTCTCTGAAGCTTTCTTT. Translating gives CASSSTGFSEAFF.

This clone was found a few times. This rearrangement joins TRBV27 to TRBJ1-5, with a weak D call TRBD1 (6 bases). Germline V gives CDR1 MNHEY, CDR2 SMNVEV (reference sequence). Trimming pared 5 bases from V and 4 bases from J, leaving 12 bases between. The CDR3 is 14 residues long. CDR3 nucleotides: TGTGCCAGCAGTCCCCGGACAGTGAATCAGCCCCAGCATTTT. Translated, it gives CASSPRTVNQPQHF.

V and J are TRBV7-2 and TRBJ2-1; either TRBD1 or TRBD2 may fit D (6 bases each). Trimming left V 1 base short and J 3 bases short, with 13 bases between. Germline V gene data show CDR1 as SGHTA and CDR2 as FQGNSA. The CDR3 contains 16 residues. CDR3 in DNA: TGTGCCAGCAGCTTAGATTTAGGGGGGATCTACAATGAGCAGTTCTTC. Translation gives CASSLDLGGIYNEQFF.

The CDR3 loop is CASSLSLGTDTQYF. CDR3 sequence (DNA): TGTGCCAGCAGTTTATCCCTTGGGACAGATACGCAGTATTTT. This chain connects TRBV27 to TRBJ2-3; D is unresolved. The length of the CDR3 is 14 residues. Germline assignment: CDR1 MNHEY and CDR2 SMNVEV (reference sequence). Trimming removed 0 bases at V and 3 bases at J, with 7 bases between.

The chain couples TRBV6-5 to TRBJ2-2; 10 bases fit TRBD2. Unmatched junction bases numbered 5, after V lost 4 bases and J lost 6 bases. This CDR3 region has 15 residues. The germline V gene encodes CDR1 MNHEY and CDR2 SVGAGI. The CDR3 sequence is CASSSTSGVPGELFF. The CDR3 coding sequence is TGTGCCAGCAGTTCTACTAGCGGGGTGCCCGGGGAGCTGTTTTTT.

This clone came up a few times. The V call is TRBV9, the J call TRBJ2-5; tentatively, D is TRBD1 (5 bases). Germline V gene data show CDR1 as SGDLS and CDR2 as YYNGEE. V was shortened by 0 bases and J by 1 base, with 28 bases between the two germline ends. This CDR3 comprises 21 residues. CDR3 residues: CASSVATDTFGAYGSQETQYF. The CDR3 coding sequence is TGTGCCAGCAGCGTAGCCACCGACACGTTTGGGGCCTACGGGTCCCAAGAGACCCAGTACTTC.

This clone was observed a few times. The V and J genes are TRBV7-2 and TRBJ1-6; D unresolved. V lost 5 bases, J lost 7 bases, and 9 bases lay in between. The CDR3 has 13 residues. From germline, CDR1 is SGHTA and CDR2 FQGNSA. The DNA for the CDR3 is TGTGCCAGCAGCCCGACACTGAATTCACCCCTCCACTTT. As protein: CASSPTLNSPLHF.

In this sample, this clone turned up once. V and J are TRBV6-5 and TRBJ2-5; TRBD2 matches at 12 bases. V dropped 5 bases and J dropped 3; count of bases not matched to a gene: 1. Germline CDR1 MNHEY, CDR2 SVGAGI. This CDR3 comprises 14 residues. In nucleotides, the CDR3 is TGTGCCAGCAGTCGACTAGCGGGGGAAGAGACCCAGTACTTC. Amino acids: CASSRLAGEETQYF.

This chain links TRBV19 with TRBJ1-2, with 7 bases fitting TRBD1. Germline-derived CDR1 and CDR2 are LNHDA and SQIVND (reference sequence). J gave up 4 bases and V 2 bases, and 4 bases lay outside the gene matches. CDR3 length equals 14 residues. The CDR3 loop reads CASSITGTAYGYTF. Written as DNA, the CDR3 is TGTGCCAGTAGTATAACCGGGACAGCCTATGGCTACACCTTC.

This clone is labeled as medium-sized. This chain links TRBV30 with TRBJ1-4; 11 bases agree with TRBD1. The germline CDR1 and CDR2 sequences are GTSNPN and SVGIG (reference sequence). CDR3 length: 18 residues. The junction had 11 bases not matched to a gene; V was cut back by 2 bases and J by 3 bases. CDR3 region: CAWSHGQGAGRANEKLFF. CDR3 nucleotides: TGTGCCTGGAGTCATGGACAGGGGGCCGGGAGAGCTAATGAAAAACTGTTTTTT.

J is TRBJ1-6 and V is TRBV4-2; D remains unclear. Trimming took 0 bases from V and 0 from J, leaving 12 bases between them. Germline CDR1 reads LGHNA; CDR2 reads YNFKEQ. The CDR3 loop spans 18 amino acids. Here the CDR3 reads CASSQEATGRSYNSPLHF. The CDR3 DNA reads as TGTGCCAGCAGCCAAGAAGCCACTGGACGCTCCTATAATTCACCCCTCCACTTT.

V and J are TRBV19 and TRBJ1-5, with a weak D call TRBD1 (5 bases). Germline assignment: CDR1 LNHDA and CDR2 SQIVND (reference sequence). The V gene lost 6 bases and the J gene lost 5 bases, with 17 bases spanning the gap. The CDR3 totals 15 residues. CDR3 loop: CASRDDREYDQPQHF. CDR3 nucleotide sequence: TGTGCCAGTAGAGACGACAGAGAGTACGATCAGCCCCAGCATTTT.

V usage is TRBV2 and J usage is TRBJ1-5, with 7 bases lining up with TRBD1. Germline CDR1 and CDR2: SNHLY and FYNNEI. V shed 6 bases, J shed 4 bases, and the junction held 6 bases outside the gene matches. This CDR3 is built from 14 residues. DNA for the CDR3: TGTGCCAGCAGAGGACAGGTTCGGAATCAGCCCCAGCATTTT. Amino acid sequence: CASRGQVRNQPQHF.

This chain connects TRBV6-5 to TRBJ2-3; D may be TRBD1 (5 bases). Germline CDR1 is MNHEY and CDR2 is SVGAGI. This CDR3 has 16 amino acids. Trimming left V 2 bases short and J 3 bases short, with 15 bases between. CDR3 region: CASSYHQGGMTDTQYF. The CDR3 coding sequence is TGTGCCAGCAGTTACCATCAGGGTGGCATGACAGATACGCAGTATTTT.

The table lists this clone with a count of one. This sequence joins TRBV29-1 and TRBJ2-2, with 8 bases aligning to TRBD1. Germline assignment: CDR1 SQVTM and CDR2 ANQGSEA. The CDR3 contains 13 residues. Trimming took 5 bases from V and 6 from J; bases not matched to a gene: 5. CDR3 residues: CSVTDRAAGELFF. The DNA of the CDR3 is TGCAGCGTTACGGACAGGGCCGCCGGGGAGCTGTTTTTT.

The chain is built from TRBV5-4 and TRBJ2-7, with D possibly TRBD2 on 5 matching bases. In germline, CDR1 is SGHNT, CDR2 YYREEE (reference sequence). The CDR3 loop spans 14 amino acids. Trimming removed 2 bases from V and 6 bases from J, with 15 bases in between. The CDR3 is CASSFETKAGEQYF. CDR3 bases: TGTGCCAGCAGCTTCGAGACTAAGGCAGGCGAGCAGTACTTC.

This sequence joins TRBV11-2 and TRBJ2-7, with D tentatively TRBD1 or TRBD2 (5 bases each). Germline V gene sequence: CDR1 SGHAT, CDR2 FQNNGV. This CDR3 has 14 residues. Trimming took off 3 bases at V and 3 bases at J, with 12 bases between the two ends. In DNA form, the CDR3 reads TGTGCCAGCAGCTTCGGGACCCCCGACTACGAGCAGTACTTC. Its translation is CASSFGTPDYEQYF.

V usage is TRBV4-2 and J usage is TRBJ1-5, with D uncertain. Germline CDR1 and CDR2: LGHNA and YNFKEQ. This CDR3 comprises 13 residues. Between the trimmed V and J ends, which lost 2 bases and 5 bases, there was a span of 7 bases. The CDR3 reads CASSQRGDQPQHF. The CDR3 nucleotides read TGTGCCAGCAGCCAACGGGGAGATCAGCCCCAGCATTTT.

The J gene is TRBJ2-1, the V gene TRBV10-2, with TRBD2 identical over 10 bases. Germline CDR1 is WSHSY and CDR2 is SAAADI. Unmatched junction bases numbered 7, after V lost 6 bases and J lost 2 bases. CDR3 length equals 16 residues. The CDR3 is CASRTFSGGTYNEQFF. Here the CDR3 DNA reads TGCGCCAGCAGAACCTTTAGCGGGGGGACCTACAATGAGCAGTTCTTC.

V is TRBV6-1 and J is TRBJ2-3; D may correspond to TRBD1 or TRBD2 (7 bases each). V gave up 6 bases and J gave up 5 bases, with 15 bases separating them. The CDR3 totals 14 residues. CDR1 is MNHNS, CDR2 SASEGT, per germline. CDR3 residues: CASSATGEGDTQYF. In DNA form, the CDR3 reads TGTGCCAGCAGCGCTACAGGGGAGGGAGATACGCAGTATTTT.

The CDR3 nucleotides read TGCAGCGTTGATCTCCCCCCCCCATTGGGGCGTGGGGAGACCCAGTACTTC. This gives the protein CSVDLPPPLGRGETQYF. The J gene is TRBJ2-5, the V gene TRBV29-1; TRBD1 might be the D (5 bases). Germline V gene lookup returns CDR1 SQVTM and CDR2 ANQGSEA. V lost 3 bases, J lost 5 bases, and 25 bases lay in between. The CDR3 extends over 17 amino acids.

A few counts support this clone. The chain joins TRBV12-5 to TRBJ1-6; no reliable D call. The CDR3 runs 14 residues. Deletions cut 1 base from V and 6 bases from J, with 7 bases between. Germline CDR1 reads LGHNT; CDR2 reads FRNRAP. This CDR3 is CASGLAPGNSPLHF. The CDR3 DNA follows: TGTGCTAGTGGTTTGGCCCCGGGTAATTCACCCCTCCACTTT.

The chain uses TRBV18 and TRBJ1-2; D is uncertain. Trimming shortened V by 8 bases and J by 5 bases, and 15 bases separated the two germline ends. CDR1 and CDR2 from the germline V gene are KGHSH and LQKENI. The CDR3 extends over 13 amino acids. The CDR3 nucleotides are TGTGCCAGCGGTCCGCCGGGGTTTTATGGCTACACCTTC. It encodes CASGPPGFYGYTF.

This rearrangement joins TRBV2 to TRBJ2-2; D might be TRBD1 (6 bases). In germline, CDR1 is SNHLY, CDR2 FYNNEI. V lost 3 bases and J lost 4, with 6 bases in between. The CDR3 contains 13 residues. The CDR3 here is CASSEGATGELFF. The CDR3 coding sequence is TGTGCCAGCAGTGAGGGGGCCACCGGGGAGCTGTTTTTT.